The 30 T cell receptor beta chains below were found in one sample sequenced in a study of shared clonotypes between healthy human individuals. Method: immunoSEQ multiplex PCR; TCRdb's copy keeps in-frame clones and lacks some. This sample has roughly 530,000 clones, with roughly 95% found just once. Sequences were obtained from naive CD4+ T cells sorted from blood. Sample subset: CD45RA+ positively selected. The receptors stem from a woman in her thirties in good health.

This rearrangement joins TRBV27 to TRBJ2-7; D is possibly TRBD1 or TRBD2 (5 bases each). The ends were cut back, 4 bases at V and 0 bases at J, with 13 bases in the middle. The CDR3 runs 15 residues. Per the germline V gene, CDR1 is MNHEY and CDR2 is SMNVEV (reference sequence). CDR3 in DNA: TGTGCCAGCAGTTGGGGGACGGAGAGCTCCTACGAGCAGTACTTC. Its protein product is CASSWGTESSYEQYF.

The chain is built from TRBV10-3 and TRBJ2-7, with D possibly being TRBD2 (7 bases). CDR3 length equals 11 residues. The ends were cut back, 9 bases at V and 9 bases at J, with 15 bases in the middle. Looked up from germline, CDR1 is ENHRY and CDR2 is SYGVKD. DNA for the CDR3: TGTGCCATAGGGGGGAGGGTCGTGCAGTACTTC. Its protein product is CAIGGRVVQYF.

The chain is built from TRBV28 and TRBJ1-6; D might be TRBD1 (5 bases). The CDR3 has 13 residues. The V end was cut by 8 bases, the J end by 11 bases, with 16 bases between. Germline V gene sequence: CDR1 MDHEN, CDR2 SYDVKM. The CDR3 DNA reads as TGTGCCAGCCTTCAGGGTAGGGGCGCACCCCTCCACTTT. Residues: CASLQGRGAPLHF.

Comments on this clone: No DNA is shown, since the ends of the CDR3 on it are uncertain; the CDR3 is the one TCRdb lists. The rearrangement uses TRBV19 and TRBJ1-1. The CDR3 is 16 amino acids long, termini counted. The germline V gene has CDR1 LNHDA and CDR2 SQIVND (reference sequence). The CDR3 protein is CASSIIFGEGGTEAFF.

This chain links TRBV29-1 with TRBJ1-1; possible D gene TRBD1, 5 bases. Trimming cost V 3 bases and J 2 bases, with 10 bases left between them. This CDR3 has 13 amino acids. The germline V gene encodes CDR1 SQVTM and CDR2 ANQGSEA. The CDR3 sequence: CSVDRVGNTEAFF. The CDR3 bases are TGCAGCGTTGACAGGGTAGGAAACACTGAAGCTTTCTTT.

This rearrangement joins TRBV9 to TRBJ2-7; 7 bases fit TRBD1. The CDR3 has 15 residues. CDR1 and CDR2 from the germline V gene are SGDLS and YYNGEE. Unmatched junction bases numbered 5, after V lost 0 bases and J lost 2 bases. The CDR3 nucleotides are TGTGCCAGCAGCGTAGCGACAGGGATTGCCTACGAGCAGTACTTC. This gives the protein CASSVATGIAYEQYF.

CDR3 sequence (DNA): TGTGCCAGTAGTATATTGTGGGGTTCTGGGGCCAACGTCCTGACTTTC. This encodes CASSILWGSGANVLTF. The chain recombines TRBV19 with TRBJ2-6; D gene unclear. Germline CDR1 and CDR2: LNHDA and SQIVND (reference sequence). V was pared by 2 bases and J by 1 base, with 9 bases between. The CDR3 runs to 16 residues. Variable domain in full (rest from reference TRBV19 and TRBJ2-6): DGGITQSPKYLFRKEGQNVTLSCEQNLNHDAMYWYRQDPGQGLRLIYYSQIVNDFQKGDIAEGYSVSREKKESFPLTVTSAQKNPTAFYLCASSILWGSGANVLTFGAGSRLTVL.

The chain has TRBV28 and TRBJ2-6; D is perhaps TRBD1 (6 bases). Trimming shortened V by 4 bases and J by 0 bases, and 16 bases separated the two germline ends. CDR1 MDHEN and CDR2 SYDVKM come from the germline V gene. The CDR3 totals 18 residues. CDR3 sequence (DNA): TGTGCCAGCAGTTCCCTAGACAGGCATAGCTCTGGGGCCAACGTCCTGACTTTC. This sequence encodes CASSSLDRHSSGANVLTF.

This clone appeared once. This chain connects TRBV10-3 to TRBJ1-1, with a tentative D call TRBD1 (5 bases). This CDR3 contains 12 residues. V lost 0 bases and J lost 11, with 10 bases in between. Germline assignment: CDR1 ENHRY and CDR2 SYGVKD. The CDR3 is CAISESGGTAFF. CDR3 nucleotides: TGTGCCATCAGTGAGTCCGGGGGTACGGCTTTCTTT.

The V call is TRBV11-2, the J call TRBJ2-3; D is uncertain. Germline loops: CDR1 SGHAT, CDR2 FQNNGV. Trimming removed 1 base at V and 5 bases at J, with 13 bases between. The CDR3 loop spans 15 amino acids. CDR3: CASSLGRTIRDTQYF. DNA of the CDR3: TGTGCCAGCAGCTTAGGGCGGACCATCCGAGATACGCAGTATTTT.

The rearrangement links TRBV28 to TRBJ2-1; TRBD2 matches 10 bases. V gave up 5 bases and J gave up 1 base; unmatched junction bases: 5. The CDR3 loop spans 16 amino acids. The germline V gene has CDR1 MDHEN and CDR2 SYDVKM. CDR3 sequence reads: CASSRTSGASYNEQFF. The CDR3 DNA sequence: TGTGCCAGCAGTCGCACTAGCGGGGCGTCCTACAATGAGCAGTTCTTC.

This CDR3 is CASSQAVSKWGMVNEQFF. In DNA form, the CDR3 reads TGTGCCAGCAGCCAAGCGGTTTCGAAGTGGGGTATGGTCAATGAGCAGTTCTTC. The chain couples TRBV4-2 to TRBJ2-1, with no clear D. Germline V gene data show CDR1 as LGHNA and CDR2 as YNFKEQ. The CDR3 loop spans 18 amino acids. The ends were cut back, 1 base at V and 6 bases at J, with 22 bases in the middle.

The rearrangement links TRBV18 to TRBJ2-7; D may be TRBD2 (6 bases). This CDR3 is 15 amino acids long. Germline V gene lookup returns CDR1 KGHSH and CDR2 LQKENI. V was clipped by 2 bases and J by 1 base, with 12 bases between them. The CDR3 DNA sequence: TGTGCCAGCTCACCAGGGGCTAGCGAGTCCTACGAGCAGTACTTC. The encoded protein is CASSPGASESYEQYF.

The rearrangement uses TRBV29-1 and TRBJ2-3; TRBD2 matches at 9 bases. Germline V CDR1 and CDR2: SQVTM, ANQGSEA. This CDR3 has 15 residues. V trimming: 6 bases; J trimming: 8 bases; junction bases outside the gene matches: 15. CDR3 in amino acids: CSVSETSGGPGTQYF. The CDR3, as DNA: TGCAGCGTGAGCGAGACTAGCGGCGGACCGGGTACGCAGTATTTT.

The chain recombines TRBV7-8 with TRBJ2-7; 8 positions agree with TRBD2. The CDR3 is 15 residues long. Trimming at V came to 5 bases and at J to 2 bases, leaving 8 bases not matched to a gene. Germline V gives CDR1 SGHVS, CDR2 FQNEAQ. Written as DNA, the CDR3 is TGTGCCAGCAGCGGTAGTGCGGGAGGACCCTACGAGCAGTACTTC. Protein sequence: CASSGSAGGPYEQYF.

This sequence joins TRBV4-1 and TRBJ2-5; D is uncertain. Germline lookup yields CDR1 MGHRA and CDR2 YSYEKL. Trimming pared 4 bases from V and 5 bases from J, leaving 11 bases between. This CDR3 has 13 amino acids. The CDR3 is CASSLTFGETQYF. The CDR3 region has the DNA TGCGCCAGCAGCCTCACGTTCGGGGAGACCCAGTACTTC.

The CDR3 sequence is CAISESTGLGSDTQYF. The CDR3 coding sequence is TGTGCCATCAGTGAGTCCACGGGGCTAGGTTCCGATACGCAGTATTTT. J is TRBJ2-3 and V is TRBV10-3, with D perhaps given as TRBD1 or TRBD2 (5 bases each). V was pared by 0 bases and J by 6 bases, with 16 bases between. The CDR3 loop spans 16 amino acids. Looked up from germline, CDR1 is ENHRY and CDR2 is SYGVKD.

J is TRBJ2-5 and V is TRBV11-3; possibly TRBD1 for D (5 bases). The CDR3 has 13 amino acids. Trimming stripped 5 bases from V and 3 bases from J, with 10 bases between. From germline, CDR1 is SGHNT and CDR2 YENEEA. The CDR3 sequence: CASSVQGKETQYF. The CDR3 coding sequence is TGTGCCAGCAGCGTTCAGGGAAAAGAGACCCAGTACTTC.

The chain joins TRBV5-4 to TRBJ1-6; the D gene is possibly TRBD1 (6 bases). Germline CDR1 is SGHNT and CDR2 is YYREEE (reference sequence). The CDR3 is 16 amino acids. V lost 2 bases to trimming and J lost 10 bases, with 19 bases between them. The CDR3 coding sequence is TGTGCCAGCAGCTTCCAGGACAGTGGGACCGGCTCACCCCTCCACTTT. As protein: CASSFQDSGTGSPLHF.

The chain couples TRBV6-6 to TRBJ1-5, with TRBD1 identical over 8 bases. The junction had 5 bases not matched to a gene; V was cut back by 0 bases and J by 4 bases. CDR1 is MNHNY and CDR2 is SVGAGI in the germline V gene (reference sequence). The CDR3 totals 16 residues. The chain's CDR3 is CASSYSADRDNQPQHF. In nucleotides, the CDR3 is TGTGCCAGCAGTTACTCCGCGGACAGGGATAATCAGCCCCAGCATTTT.

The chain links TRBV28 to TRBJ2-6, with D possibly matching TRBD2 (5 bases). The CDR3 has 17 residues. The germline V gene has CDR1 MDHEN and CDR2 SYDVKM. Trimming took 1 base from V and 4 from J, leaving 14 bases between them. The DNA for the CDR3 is TGTGCCAGCAGTTTATCTTTCGGGGAACCCGGGGCCAACGTCCTGACTTTC. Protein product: CASSLSFGEPGANVLTF.

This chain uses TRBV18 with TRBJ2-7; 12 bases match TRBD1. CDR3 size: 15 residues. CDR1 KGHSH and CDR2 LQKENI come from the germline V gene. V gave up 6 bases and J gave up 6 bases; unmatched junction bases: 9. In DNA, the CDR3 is TGTGCCAGCTCCCAGTCCCGGGACAGGGGGCTCGAGCAGTACTTC. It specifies CASSQSRDRGLEQYF.

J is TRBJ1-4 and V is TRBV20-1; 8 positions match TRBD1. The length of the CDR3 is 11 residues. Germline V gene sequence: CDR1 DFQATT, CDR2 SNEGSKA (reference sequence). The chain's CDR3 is CAGGVYEKLFF. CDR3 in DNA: TGCGCAGGGGGCGTCTATGAAAAACTGTTTTTT.

CDR3 region: CASRRGANYGYTF. CDR3 DNA sequence: TGTGCCAGCAGGCGGGGAGCTAACTATGGCTACACCTTC. V gene TRBV2 combines with J gene TRBJ1-2; D not resolved. CDR3 length equals 13 residues. Germline V gene sequence: CDR1 SNHLY, CDR2 FYNNEI. The V gene lost 6 bases and the J gene lost 0 bases, with 8 bases spanning the gap.

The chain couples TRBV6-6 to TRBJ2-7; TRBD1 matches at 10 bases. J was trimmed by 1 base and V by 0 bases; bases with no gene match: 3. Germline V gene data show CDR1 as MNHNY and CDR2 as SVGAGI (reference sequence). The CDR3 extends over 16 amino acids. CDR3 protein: CASSYSGTGDSYEQYF. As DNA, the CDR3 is TGTGCCAGCAGTTACTCGGGGACAGGGGATTCCTACGAGCAGTACTTC.

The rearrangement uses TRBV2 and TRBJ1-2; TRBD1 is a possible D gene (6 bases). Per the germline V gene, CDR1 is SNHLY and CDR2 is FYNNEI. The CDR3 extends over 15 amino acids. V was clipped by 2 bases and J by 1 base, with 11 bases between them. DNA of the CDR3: TGTGCCAGCAGTGAACAGGGGAAAGTTAACTATGGCTACACCTTC. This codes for CASSEQGKVNYGYTF.

The CDR3 loop is CASSELGQFNQPQHF. The CDR3 DNA reads TGTGCCAGCAGTGAGCTAGGACAGTTCAATCAGCCCCAGCATTTT. The rearrangement links TRBV2 to TRBJ1-5; a weak D match, TRBD1 (6 bases). CDR3 size: 15 residues. V shed 3 bases and J shed 3 bases, with 12 bases lying between them. From germline, CDR1 is SNHLY and CDR2 FYNNEI.

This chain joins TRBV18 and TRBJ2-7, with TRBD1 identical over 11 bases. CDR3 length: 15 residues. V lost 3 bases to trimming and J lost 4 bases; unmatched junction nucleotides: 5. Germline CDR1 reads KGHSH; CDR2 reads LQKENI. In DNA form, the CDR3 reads TGTGCCAGCTCACCCGGGACAGGGGGTCGTTACGAGCAGTACTTC. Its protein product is CASSPGTGGRYEQYF.

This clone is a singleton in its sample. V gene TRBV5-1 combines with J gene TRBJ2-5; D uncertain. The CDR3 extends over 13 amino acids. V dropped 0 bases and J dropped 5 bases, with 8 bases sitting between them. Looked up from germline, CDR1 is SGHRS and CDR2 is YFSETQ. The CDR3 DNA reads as TGCGCCAGCAGCTTGGAACGGGCGGAGACCCAGTACTTC. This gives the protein CASSLERAETQYF.

In nucleotides, the CDR3 is TGTGCCAGCAGCCCAATCCCAAGAGCGACTGGGGCCAACGTCCTGACTTTC. This codes for CASSPIPRATGANVLTF. The chain uses TRBV9 and TRBJ2-6, with unresolved D. CDR3 length: 17 residues. Germline V gene lookup returns CDR1 SGDLS and CDR2 YYNGEE. The V gene lost 4 bases and the J gene lost 2 bases, with 16 bases spanning the gap.